The T cell receptor beta chain described here comes from a study of CD8 T cells in Susac syndrome. Negative isolation yielded CD8+ and CD4+ T cells; FACS enriched TEMRA cells. Random-hexamer reverse transcription was applied to about 0.5 to 1 ug RNA. TCRdb passed the immunoSEQ multiplex PCR reads through MiXCR, listing each CDR3 protein once. Of over 300,000 distinct CDR3 sequences in the sample, 90% to 95% were seen once. Sequenced: CD4+ T cells from PBMCs. This receptor was obtained from a human donor with multiple sclerosis.

The CDR3 spells CASSAMGHRGEQFF. CDR3 DNA: TGTGCCAGCAGCGCCATGGGACACAGGGGTGAGCAGTTCTTC. The V and J genes are TRBV2 and TRBJ2-1, with TRBD1 matching over 7 bases. This CDR3 region has 14 residues. Unmatched junction bases numbered 11, after V lost 6 bases and J lost 9 bases. Per the germline V gene, CDR1 is SNHLY and CDR2 is FYNNEI.